What follows are 27 T cell receptor beta chains derived from one specimen sequenced in a study of CD8+ T cells in alopecia areata. Sequencing used cDNA as its template, made by extracting RNA and reverse transcribing it. The table came from immunoSEQ multiplex PCR; TCRdb's copy has only in-frame clones and leaves some out. This table has 60,000 to 90,000 clones, approximately 64% appearing once. Treatment meaning: oral pan-JAK inhibitor, 5-10 mg twice daily. The sequenced sample was CD8+ T cells sorted from blood, obtained at week 24, from a patient treated with tofacitinib. The receptors were gathered from a human donor with alopecia areata.

The genes are TRBV10-3 and TRBJ2-3; D assignment may be TRBD1 or TRBD2 (7 bases each). This CDR3 contains 15 residues. Deletions cut 0 bases from V and 4 bases from J, with 11 bases between. Germline CDR1 and CDR2: ENHRY and SYGVKD. The CDR3 coding sequence is TGTGCCATCAGTGAGTCGACAGGGAGGGCAGATACGCAGTATTTT. It is translated as CAISESTGRADTQYF.

The chain employs TRBV15 and TRBJ1-2, with D uncertain. Trimming took off 3 bases at V and 4 bases at J, with 9 bases between the two ends. The germline V gene encodes CDR1 LNHNV and CDR2 YYDKDF (reference sequence). The CDR3 extends over 13 amino acids. The CDR3 coding sequence is TGTGCCACCAGCAGTATAGGGTTCTATGGCTACACCTTC. As protein: CATSSIGFYGYTF.

V usage is TRBV23-1 and J usage is TRBJ1-2; D remains unclear. TRBV23-1 is an open reading frame whose function is uncertain. The CDR3 sequence is 11 residues long. V was trimmed by 2 bases and J by 8 bases, leaving 6 bases between them. CDR3 amino acids: CASSQPTGYTF. CDR3 sequence (DNA): TGCGCCAGCAGTCAACCAACGGGCTACACCTTC.

The chain carries TRBV7-7 and TRBJ2-3; 11 bases are a match to TRBD2. The CDR3 spans 16 residues. Trimming took 5 bases from V and 1 from J; bases not matched to a gene: 5. Germline V gene lookup returns CDR1 SSHAT and CDR2 FNYEAQ (reference sequence). DNA for the CDR3: TGTGCCAGCAGCCAGGGACTAGCGGCCGGCACAGATACGCAGTATTTT. Residues: CASSQGLAAGTDTQYF.

The chain combines TRBV30 with TRBJ2-7, with 8 bases aligning to TRBD2. The CDR3 is 13 amino acids. The ends lost 2 bases at V and 1 base at J; junction bases unmatched: 1. CDR1 is GTSNPN and CDR2 is SVGIG in the germline V gene (reference sequence). The CDR3 is CAWSSGRSYEQYF. In DNA form, the CDR3 reads TGTGCCTGGAGTAGCGGGAGATCCTACGAGCAGTACTTC.

This clone is judged medium-sized. The chain recombines TRBV28 with TRBJ1-2; 7 bases match TRBD1. V was pared by 6 bases and J by 2 bases, with 15 bases of the junction left unmatched. The CDR3 runs 17 residues. The V gene's germline CDR1 is MDHEN and CDR2 SYDVKM. CDR3 sequence: CASRYPIGTEFNYGYTF. The CDR3 DNA sequence: TGTGCCAGCAGATATCCCATCGGGACAGAGTTCAACTATGGCTACACCTTC.

The rearrangement joins TRBV29-1 to TRBJ2-3; D is uncertain. The CDR3 is 15 residues long. V lost 5 bases to trimming and J lost 0 bases, with 15 bases between them. The germline V gene has CDR1 SQVTM and CDR2 ANQGSEA. The DNA for the CDR3 is TGCAGCGTTCGCATTGGTGCGGCAAGCACAGATACGCAGTATTTT. The encoded protein is CSVRIGAASTDTQYF.

The chain combines TRBV19 with TRBJ2-1; weak D call: TRBD2 (6 bases). The germline CDR1 and CDR2 sequences are LNHDA and SQIVND (reference sequence). The CDR3 extends over 13 amino acids. With 10 bases removed from V and 6 bases from J, the gap between germline ends came to 16 bases. As DNA, the CDR3 is TGTGCCACCTCGTTGCAGGGAGGCAATGAGCAGTTCTTC. Protein: CATSLQGGNEQFF.

The CDR3 DNA follows: TGTGCCTGGAGTGTACGGACAGGGATGGCAGATACGCAGTATTTT. It is translated as CAWSVRTGMADTQYF. This chain joins TRBV30 and TRBJ2-3, with 8 bases identical to TRBD1. Germline V CDR1 and CDR2: GTSNPN, SVGIG (reference sequence). The ends lost 0 bases at V and 4 bases at J; junction bases unmatched: 6. There are 15 residues in the CDR3. The variable domain in full, completed from reference TRBV30 and TRBJ2-3, reads SQTIHQWPATLVQPVGSPLSLECTVEGTSNPNLYWYRQAAGRGLQLLFYSVGIGQISSEVPQNLSASRPQDRQFILSSKKLLLSDSGFYLCAWSVRTGMADTQYFGPGTRLTVL.

CDR3 region: CASSLNDATGELFF. CDR3 coding DNA: TGTGCCAGCAGTCTTAACGACGCCACCGGGGAGCTGTTTTTT. The rearrangement uses TRBV7-7 and TRBJ2-2, with D hard to call. Germline CDR1 reads SSHAT; CDR2 reads FNYEAQ (reference sequence). CDR3 size: 14 residues. Trimming removed 6 bases at V and 4 bases at J, with 12 bases between.

V is TRBV5-1 and J is TRBJ2-2, with a weak D call TRBD2 (6 bases). The CDR3 has 16 amino acids. The V end was cut by 3 bases, the J end by 3 bases, with 15 bases between. Per germline, CDR1 SGHRS and CDR2 YFSETQ. CDR3: CASSSPGEADTGELFF. CDR3 bases: TGCGCCAGCAGCTCCCCGGGAGAAGCGGACACCGGGGAGCTGTTTTTT. Based on the CDR3 plus reference TRBV5-1 and TRBJ2-2, the full variable domain is KAGVTQTPRYLIKTRGQQVTLSCSPISGHRSVSWYQQTPGQGLQFLFEYFSETQRNKGNFPGRFSGRQFSNSRSEMNVSTLELGDSALYLCASSSPGEADTGELFFGEGSRLTVL.

The genes are TRBV27 and TRBJ1-1; TRBD1 might be the D (5 bases). Germline CDR1 is MNHEY and CDR2 is SMNVEV (reference sequence). The CDR3 is 13 amino acids. V shed 3 bases and J shed 4 bases, with 9 bases lying between them. CDR3 DNA: TGTGCCAGCAGTTTCTTTCAGGGCACTGAAGCTTTCTTT. Protein: CASSFFQGTEAFF.

This clone was observed once. The chain recombines TRBV29-1 with TRBJ2-2, with TRBD2 as a possible D gene (5 bases). The ends were cut back, 7 bases at V and 5 bases at J, with 20 bases in the middle. Germline V gives CDR1 SQVTM, CDR2 ANQGSEA. CDR3 size: 15 residues. CDR3 sequence (DNA): TGCAGCGCCGCTACCGGGATGCGTGGGACCGGGGAGCTGTTTTTT. Its protein product is CSAATGMRGTGELFF.

The V gene is TRBV29-1, the J gene TRBJ2-7; D is possibly TRBD2 (6 bases). V lost 6 bases and J lost 4, with 19 bases in between. The CDR3 has 14 residues. Germline CDR1 and CDR2: SQVTM and ANQGSEA. The CDR3 nucleotides read TGCAGCGTCCTCGGTGGGGACTGGGGGTACGAGCAGTACTTC. Protein sequence: CSVLGGDWGYEQYF.

This clone is labeled medium-sized. The chain uses TRBV6-5 and TRBJ2-1, with D maybe TRBD2 (5 bases). Trimming stripped 2 bases from V and 8 bases from J, with 13 bases between. Per germline, CDR1 MNHEY and CDR2 SVGAGI. This CDR3 is built from 14 residues. CDR3 loop: CASSYLLEGDEQFF. CDR3 DNA sequence: TGTGCCAGCAGTTACCTTCTAGAGGGCGATGAGCAGTTCTTC.

The genes are TRBV29-1 and TRBJ2-1; 10 bases align to TRBD2. Germline V gene sequence: CDR1 SQVTM, CDR2 ANQGSEA. V was clipped by 6 bases and J by 6 bases; unmatched bases: 11. The CDR3 extends over 15 amino acids. CDR3 in amino acids: CSVRPGTSVLNEQFF. The CDR3 nucleotides read TGCAGCGTGAGACCCGGGACTAGCGTGCTCAATGAGCAGTTCTTC.

This chain links TRBV2 with TRBJ1-1, with 9 bases identical to TRBD1. The V segment lost 8 bases and the J segment 8 bases; nucleotides outside the gene matches: 3. CDR1 and CDR2 from the germline V gene are SNHLY and FYNNEI. This CDR3 comprises 11 residues. The CDR3 DNA is TGTGCCAGCGATGGACAGGGGGAAGCTTTCTTT. Translation: CASDGQGEAFF.

This clone was detected only a few times. The chain has TRBV5-1 and TRBJ2-5, with D uncertain. This CDR3 contains 17 residues. Germline-derived CDR1 and CDR2 are SGHRS and YFSETQ. Deletions cut 0 bases from V and 0 bases from J, with 15 bases between. The CDR3 DNA sequence: TGCGCCAGCAGCTTGGCCGGAACAGCCTCATACCAAGAGACCCAGTACTTC. Translating gives CASSLAGTASYQETQYF. Looking up the rest from reference TRBV5-1 and TRBJ2-5 gives the full variable domain: KAGVTQTPRYLIKTRGQQVTLSCSPISGHRSVSWYQQTPGQGLQFLFEYFSETQRNKGNFPGRFSGRQFSNSRSEMNVSTLELGDSALYLCASSLAGTASYQETQYFGPGTRLLVL.

The genes are TRBV19 and TRBJ2-2; D may correspond to TRBD1 or TRBD2 (5 bases each). Germline values: CDR1 LNHDA, CDR2 SQIVND (reference sequence). The CDR3 sequence is 14 residues long. Trimming left V 6 bases short and J 0 bases short, with 8 bases between. The CDR3 is CASSLGPNTGELFF. DNA of the CDR3: TGTGCCAGTAGCCTGGGACCGAACACCGGGGAGCTGTTTTTT.

The chain uses TRBV7-3 and TRBJ2-5, with 8 bases that match TRBD1. Germline loops: CDR1 SGHTA, CDR2 FQGTGA. There are 13 residues in the CDR3. V shed 5 bases and J 5 bases; nucleotides not matched to a gene: 4. The CDR3 reads CASSRTGIETQYF. CDR3 nucleotide sequence: TGTGCCAGCAGCCGGACAGGGATCGAGACCCAGTACTTC. Full variable domain (outside the CDR3, taken from reference TRBV7-3 and TRBJ2-5): GAGVSQTPSNKVTEKGKYVELRCDPISGHTALYWYRQSLGQGPEFLIYFQGTGAADDSGLPNDRFFAVRPEGSVSTLKIQRTERGDSAVYLCASSRTGIETQYFGPGTRLLVL.

The chain couples TRBV27 to TRBJ2-5, with D unresolved. The length of the CDR3 is 14 residues. V lost 1 base and J 0 bases, leaving 6 bases between the germline ends. Germline loops: CDR1 MNHEY, CDR2 SMNVEV (reference sequence). CDR3 nucleotides: TGTGCCAGCAGTTTATGGGCGAACCAAGAGACCCAGTACTTC. It codes for CASSLWANQETQYF.

The CDR3 loop reads CASSQDAVGEEQFF. CDR3 sequence (DNA): TGCGCCAGCAGCCAAGATGCCGTAGGCGAAGAGCAGTTCTTC. V usage is TRBV4-3 and J usage is TRBJ2-1; D is unclear. The CDR3 totals 14 residues. CDR1 is LGHNA and CDR2 is YSLEER in the germline V gene. The ends were cut back, 0 bases at V and 10 bases at J, with 13 bases in the middle.

This clone was seen a handful of times. J is TRBJ2-1 and V is TRBV7-9; D is ambiguous. V was clipped by 5 bases and J by 3 bases, with 5 bases between them. CDR1 is SEHNR, CDR2 FQNEAQ, per germline (reference sequence). The CDR3 runs 12 residues. The CDR3 spells CASSPNYNEQFF. In DNA form, the CDR3 reads TGTGCCAGCAGCCCAAACTACAATGAGCAGTTCTTC. Full variable domain (rest looked up from reference TRBV7-9 and TRBJ2-1): DTGVSQNPRHKITKRGQNVTFRCDPISEHNRLYWYRQTLGQGPEFLTYFQNEAQLEKSRLLSDRFSAERPKGSFSTLEIQRTEQGDSAMYLCASSPNYNEQFFGPGTRLTVL.

Relative to its sample, this clone is medium-sized. CDR3 nucleotides: TGTGCCAGCAGTTATTCCGGGACAAGCGATGAGCAGTTCTTC. It codes for CASSYSGTSDEQFF. The V and J genes are TRBV6-6 and TRBJ2-1, with D possibly TRBD1 on 6 matching bases. CDR3 length: 14 amino acids. Per the germline V gene, CDR1 is MNHNY and CDR2 is SVGAGI (reference sequence). Trimming took off 3 bases at V and 8 bases at J, with 14 bases between the two ends.

The J gene is TRBJ2-5, the V gene TRBV30, with 7 positions matching TRBD2. The ends lost 0 bases at V and 5 bases at J; junction bases unmatched: 6. The CDR3 has 14 residues. Germline-derived CDR1 and CDR2 are GTSNPN and SVGIG (reference sequence). CDR3 nucleotides: TGTGCCTGGAGTGTCGGGGGGTCGTTTGAGACCCAGTACTTC. This encodes CAWSVGGSFETQYF.

The rearrangement links TRBV5-1 to TRBJ2-1; 13 bases are shared with TRBD2. The CDR3 consists of 18 residues. Germline CDR1 reads SGHRS; CDR2 reads YFSETQ. V gave up 4 bases and J gave up 6 bases; unmatched junction bases: 13. CDR3 protein: CASSPPLSGTSGTNEQFF. The CDR3 bases are TGCGCCAGCAGCCCCCCCCTCAGCGGGACTAGCGGGACCAATGAGCAGTTCTTC. Based on the CDR3 plus reference TRBV5-1 and TRBJ2-1, the full variable domain is KAGVTQTPRYLIKTRGQQVTLSCSPISGHRSVSWYQQTPGQGLQFLFEYFSETQRNKGNFPGRFSGRQFSNSRSEMNVSTLELGDSALYLCASSPPLSGTSGTNEQFFGPGTRLTVL.

The rearrangement joins TRBV4-3 to TRBJ2-3, with D perhaps matching TRBD1 or TRBD2 (7 bases each). Germline values: CDR1 LGHNA, CDR2 YSLEER. The CDR3 has 16 amino acids. The ends were cut back, 4 bases at V and 0 bases at J, with 14 bases in the middle. CDR3 in amino acids: CASSPGGAASTDTQYF. The CDR3 nucleotides read TGCGCCAGCAGCCCAGGGGGGGCAGCGAGCACAGATACGCAGTATTTT.